One sample yielded the 8 T cell receptor beta chains listed below, sequenced in a study of T cells in Graves' hyperthyroidism and ophthalmopathy. TCR beta CDR3 regions were amplified from RNA. During a first-round RT-PCR of the TCR CDR3, the HTBI primer set was used. TCRdb reprocessed the multiplex PCR reads via MiXCR and lists one record per CDR3 protein. Among about 570,000 distinct CDR3 sequences, around 45% were seen once, and the ten largest hold roughly 19%. Material: peripheral blood or thyroid tissue (not recorded which). These receptors were collected from an adult woman with Graves' disease, either hyperthyroidism or ophthalmopathy (not recorded which).

The V gene is TRBV6-5, the J gene TRBJ1-2; D is unresolved. Germline V lookup: CDR1 MNHEY, CDR2 SVGAGI. Trimming stripped 5 bases from V and 4 bases from J, with 5 bases between. The CDR3 runs 11 residues. CDR3 coding DNA: TGTGCCAGCAGTGAGCTCTATGGCTACACCTTC. Protein product: CASSELYGYTF.

This chain connects TRBV7-9 to TRBJ1-4, with 8 bases fitting TRBD1. V trimming: 7 bases; J trimming: 5 bases; junction bases outside the gene matches: 6. Per the germline V gene, CDR1 is SEHNR and CDR2 is FQNEAQ (reference sequence). The length of the CDR3 is 14 residues. CDR3 nucleotides: TGTGCCAGCACCCCGACAGGGGCGAATGAAAAACTGTTTTTT. Translated, it gives CASTPTGANEKLFF.

The V gene is TRBV20-1, the J gene TRBJ2-7; 10 bases agree with TRBD2. V gave up 6 bases and J gave up 7 bases; unmatched junction bases: 18. The CDR3 contains 16 residues. Per germline, CDR1 DFQATT and CDR2 SNEGSKA (reference sequence). CDR3 loop: CSARRLAGESTGEQYF. DNA for the CDR3: TGCAGTGCAAGAAGGCTAGCGGGAGAGTCCACCGGGGAGCAGTACTTC.

This clonotype was seen ten or more times. The chain carries TRBV28 and TRBJ2-7; 7 bases match TRBD1. Germline V gene sequence: CDR1 MDHEN, CDR2 SYDVKM. The junction had 2 bases not matched to a gene; V was cut back by 6 bases and J by 0 bases. The CDR3 covers 13 residues. This chain's CDR3 is CASRRQGSYEQYF. The CDR3 DNA sequence: TGTGCCAGCAGAAGACAGGGCTCCTACGAGCAGTACTTC.

This clonotype showed up many times. V gene TRBV15 combines with J gene TRBJ1-1; D is unresolved. Trimming left V 3 bases short and J 1 base short, with 18 bases between. Germline lookup yields CDR1 LNHNV and CDR2 YYDKDF (reference sequence). The CDR3 contains 17 residues. CDR3 amino acids: CATSRGHDTSKNTEAFF. In DNA form, the CDR3 reads TGTGCCACCAGCAGGGGCCACGATACAAGTAAGAACACTGAAGCTTTCTTT.

In this sample, this clonotype turned up many times. The chain recombines TRBV5-1 with TRBJ1-4; TRBD1 agrees at 8 bases. V shed 4 bases and J 4 bases; nucleotides not matched to a gene: 9. CDR1 is SGHRS and CDR2 is YFSETQ in the germline V gene. The CDR3 totals 16 residues. CDR3 nucleotide sequence: TGCGCCAGCAGCCCCGCCGGGACAGGATATAATGAAAAACTGTTTTTT. Encoded protein: CASSPAGTGYNEKLFF. Full variable domain (outside the CDR3, taken from reference TRBV5-1 and TRBJ1-4): KAGVTQTPRYLIKTRGQQVTLSCSPISGHRSVSWYQQTPGQGLQFLFEYFSETQRNKGNFPGRFSGRQFSNSRSEMNVSTLELGDSALYLCASSPAGTGYNEKLFFGSGTQLSVL.

The chain carries TRBV7-2 and TRBJ1-2; 7 nucleotides agree with TRBD1. Trimming removed 5 bases from V and 12 bases from J; junction bases left unmatched: 9. Germline V gives CDR1 SGHTA, CDR2 FQGNSA. The CDR3 totals 12 residues. CDR3 sequence: CASSHEGGGNTF. As DNA, the CDR3 is TGTGCCAGCAGCCACGAAGGGGGCGGAAACACCTTC.

CDR3 DNA: TGTGCCAGCAGTCCTGACAGGGAGCAGTACTTC. It yields the protein CASSPDREQYF. This rearrangement joins TRBV7-3 to TRBJ2-7, with D perhaps matching TRBD1 (6 bases). Looked up from germline, CDR1 is SGHTA and CDR2 is FQGTGA. V dropped 6 bases and J dropped 7 bases, with 10 bases sitting between them. The CDR3 has 11 residues.